Reported below is one T cell receptor beta chain. As yet, its antigen is unknown. The donors were adults (healthy and HIV-negative) with no recent acute infections or vaccinations. This CDR3 spans 13 amino acids. The sample originates from a study of shared clonotypes between healthy human individuals. Study conclusions and caveats: Researchers sampled only blood; tissue repertoires likely differ. Relative to memory subsets, naive subsets generally showed larger estimated richness.

The material for each subset, its genomic DNA, was split evenly across several immunoSEQ plates. Sequenced by immunoSEQ multiplex PCR; TCRdb stores in-frame clones only, minus some. The sample holds millions of clones; 90% to 95% are singletons and the top ten take roughly 0.15%. The clonotype was recovered from a young man in good health. This chain links TRBV21-1 with TRBJ1-3. TRBV21-1 is reported as a pseudogene. What was sequenced was naive CD4+ T cells sorted from blood. Subset denoted: CD45RA+ positively selected. The CDR3 coding sequence is TGTGCCAGCAGATCTGGGTTCGGAAACACCATATATTTT. As protein: CASRSGFGNTIYF.